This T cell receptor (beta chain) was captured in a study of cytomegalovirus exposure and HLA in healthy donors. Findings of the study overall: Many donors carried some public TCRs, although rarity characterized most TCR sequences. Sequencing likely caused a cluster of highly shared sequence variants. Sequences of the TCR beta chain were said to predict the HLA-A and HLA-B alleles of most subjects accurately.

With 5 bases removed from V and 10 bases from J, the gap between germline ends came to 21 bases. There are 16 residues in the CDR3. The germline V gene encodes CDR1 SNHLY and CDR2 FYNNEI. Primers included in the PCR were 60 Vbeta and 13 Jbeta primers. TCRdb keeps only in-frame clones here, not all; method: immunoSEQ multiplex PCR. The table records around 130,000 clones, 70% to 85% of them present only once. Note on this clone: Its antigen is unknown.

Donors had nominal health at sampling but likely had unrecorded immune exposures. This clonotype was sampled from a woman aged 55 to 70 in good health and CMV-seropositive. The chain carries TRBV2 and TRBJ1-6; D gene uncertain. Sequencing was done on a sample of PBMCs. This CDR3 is CASSSNGPRGGSPLHF. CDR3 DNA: TGTGCCAGCAGTTCGAACGGTCCGAGAGGAGGGTCACCCCTCCACTTT.